This TCR beta chain was sequenced in a study of blood T cells in healthy people across ages. This clonotype was counted a few times. Its matching antigen is unknown. A second PCR, run for about 7 to 12 cycles, used a sample-barcoded 5' primer plus a J-beta primer mix. Each CDR3 protein is one row after TCRdb ran MiXCR on the 5' RACE reads. The profile shows about 970,000 distinct CDR3 sequences, 51% of them singletons. Each donor's blood draw was approximately 10 milliliters of peripheral blood. Germline CDR1 DFQATT, CDR2 SNEGSKA (reference sequence). The CDR3 runs 16 residues. V lost 5 bases, J lost 4 bases, and 23 bases lay in between. Study-level points and caveats: Diversity estimated from one million T cells was considered an underestimate.

The genes are TRBV20-1 and TRBJ2-5, with D possibly being TRBD2 (7 bases). The sequencing input was blood. This clonotype originated in a woman in her sixties or seventies in good health. The CDR3 loop is CSAGGWKGVAGETQYF. CDR3 DNA: TGCAGTGCTGGAGGGTGGAAGGGGGTAGCGGGAGAGACCCAGTACTTC.